This record concerns one TCR beta chain sequence. Its antigen target is currently unknown. No qualities accompany the bases; no much larger clone lies one base away. The source of the sample is a study of CD4 T cells in relation to SARS-CoV-2 and coronaviruses (dated by TCRdb to the early 2020s). With respect to the entire study: The ViraFEST assay cultured PBMCs with antigen for around nine days, then sequenced TCR beta CDR3s to find antigen-specific clonal expansions. A median age of around 38 years, with a range of about 21 to 75 years, was recorded for the full convalescent cohort of around twelve patients. The roughly twelve convalescent patients included 8 males and 4 females; two subjects were Hispanic. HLA restriction was mapped for shared crossreactive spike epitopes using patient-derived lymphoblastoid cell lines. At the level of individual TCR clonotypes, the study measured memory CD4+ T cell crossreactivity between SARS-CoV-2 spike protein and common cold coronavirus spike proteins. The Adaptive Biotechnologies TCR-sequencing kit was used to sequence samples from a few pre-COVID donors and the naive versus memory experiments, while other data came from Illumina-based sequencing. A different, Illumina-based TCR-beta assay was used to sequence expansion assays from other donors in the study.

Naive and memory CD4+ T cells were separated from cryopreserved PBMCs by first enriching for CD4 and then performing EasySep naive CD4+ T cell enrichment. For less than twelve days, sorted naive or memory CD4+ T cells (about 100,000) were cultured at a 1:1 ratio with T cell-depleted PBMCs and CEF peptides. Triplicate replicate wells were generally used for each peptide culture condition. PBMCs were isolated from leukapheresis product or whole blood by Ficoll-Paque PLUS gradient centrifugation. PBMCs were either cryopreserved at -140 degrees C or used fresh in the expansion assay. The QIAamp Micro DNA Kit was used to extract genomic DNA from the CD4+ T cells. CDR1 and CDR2, per the germline V gene, are MGHRA and YSYEKL. V loses 0 bases, J loses 2 bases, and the germline ends lie 20 bases apart. The CDR3 spans 18 residues, from the cysteine through the phenylalanine. The read is trimmed to its CDR3 DNA, 54 bases read in frame from base 1.

Beyond this particular receptor, the publication reports: Significantly weaker SARS-CoV-2-driven expansion was shown by crossreactive clones than by monoreactive clones, consistent with antigenic imprinting. Pre-pandemic and post-infection samples were not both contributed by any donor, so tracing of the source of pre-existing responses was limited. Small numbers of patients and of tested TCRs limited the study. Crossreactivity analysis was centred on spike protein, so crossreactivity against other viral proteins was not assessed. In about 60% of donors, memory CD4+ clonotypes turned up that crossrecognized SARS-CoV-2 and at least one common cold coronavirus spike. Naive versus memory sequencing indicated the assay detects memory recall responses rather than primary responses primed during culture.

DNA from CEF-cultured naive and memory CD4+ T cells underwent immunoSEQ TCR-beta sequencing at survey level. The authors' analysis ran thus. Preprocessing removed nonproductive sequences and CDR3s not starting with C, not ending with F or W, or shorter than 7 amino acids. The MANAFEST web app was used to call antigen-specific clonotypes on the basis of expansion compared with the reference and with other culture wells. A clone counted as positive if significantly expanded in 2 of 3 replicate wells versus the reference culture at FDR below 0.05. To be called positive, a clone also had to show significant expansion compared with every other tandem well and an odds ratio greater than 5. Cultured and uncultured naive and memory CD4+ repertoires were searched for previously identified spike- and CEF-reactive CDR3s. CDR3 homology was quantified as pairwise Levenshtein distance, calculated with the stringdist R package after three terminal residues were trimmed from each end. Entries here come from immuneACCESS through TCRdb and include only in-frame sequences with V and J called. Some clones fail to appear in such tables; in the studies checked, an unresolved V gene covers under half of the shortfall, and the cause of the remainder is unknown. For V, J and clone size, that table is used; D and trimming come from the DNA. The sample contains about 36,000 clones, approximately 80% of them found a single time. The ten largest clonotypes hold roughly 22% of the sample.

The sequenced material came from memory CD4+ T cells from PBMCs, cultured in vitro. Read against the paper, the sample's cell subset or site label means: memory (non-naive) CD4+ T cells. This clonotype was sampled from an adult with COVID-19. The rearranged segments are TRBV4-1 and TRBJ2-7, with the D gene not confidently named. The CDR3 protein sequence reads: CASSQDNPQLTLPYEQYF. The nucleotide sequence is given as TGCGCCAGCAGCCAAGATAACCCTCAACTAACATTACCCTACGAGCAGTACTTC.